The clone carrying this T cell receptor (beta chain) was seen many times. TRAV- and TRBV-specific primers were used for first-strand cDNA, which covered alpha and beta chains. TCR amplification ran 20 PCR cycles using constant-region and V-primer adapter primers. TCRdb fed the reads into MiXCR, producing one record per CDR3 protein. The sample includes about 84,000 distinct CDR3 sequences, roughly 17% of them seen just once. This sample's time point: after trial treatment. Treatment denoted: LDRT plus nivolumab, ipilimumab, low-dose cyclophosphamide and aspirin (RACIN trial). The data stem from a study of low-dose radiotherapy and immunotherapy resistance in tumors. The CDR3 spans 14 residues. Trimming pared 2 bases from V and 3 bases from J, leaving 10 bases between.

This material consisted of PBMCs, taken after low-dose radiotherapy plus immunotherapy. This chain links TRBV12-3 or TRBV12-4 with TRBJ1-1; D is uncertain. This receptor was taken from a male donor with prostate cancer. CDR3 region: CASSLKGLHTEAFF. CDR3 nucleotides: TGTGCCAGCAGTTTAAAAGGGTTACACACTGAAGCTTTCTTT.